Reported below is one T cell receptor (beta chain). Its target is unknown. The sample originates from a study of shared clonotypes between healthy human individuals. For the study at large: Every donor yielded three CD4 naive, three CD4 memory, two CD8 naive and one CD8 memory plate.

Study-level points and caveats: Large depth notwithstanding, sorted-subset sequencing proved incomplete by rarefaction.

Selected positively for CCR7 and CD45RO-negative, naive CD8 cells excluded terminally differentiated effector memory CD45RA+ cells. The CDR3 runs 17 residues. Germline CDR1 is LNHDA and CDR2 is SQIVND (reference sequence). V shed 0 bases, J shed 1 base, and the junction held 3 bases outside the gene matches. The data were produced by immunoSEQ multiplex PCR, yet TCRdb's version contains in-frame clones alone and is incomplete. The data contain some 630,000 clones, roughly 96% of them seen just once; the ten biggest clones take up roughly 0.12%. The sequenced sample consisted of naive CD8+ T cells sorted from blood. The clonotype comes from a woman aged 30 to 39 in good health. The V gene is TRBV19, the J gene TRBJ2-7, with 13 nucleotides matching TRBD2. CDR3 in amino acids: CASSIDLGLAGSYEQYF. The CDR3 bases are TGTGCCAGTAGTATAGACCTGGGACTAGCGGGATCCTACGAGCAGTACTTC.